This TCR beta chain was sequenced for a study of blood T cell repertoires in COVID-19. Turning to the study itself: Both acute and convalescent COVID-19 samples were obtained from the United States, Italy and Spain. Sample material is recorded as cDNA or gDNA derived from T cells, B-cell-depleted T cells, or PBMCs.

As originally analysed: Amplification with reference gene primers provided the estimates of nucleated cell counts. Only in-frame clones appear in the TCRdb table, and some are missing; sequencing was by immunoSEQ multiplex PCR. That table furnishes V, J and clone size, whereas the DNA furnished D and trimming. The table shows about 190,000 clones, with 84% occurring only once. Germline V gene data show CDR1 as LNHDA and CDR2 as SQIVND (reference sequence). The CDR3 extends over 17 amino acids. Trimming removed 0 bases at V and 3 bases at J, with 17 bases between. The origin of this receptor is a human donor in a cohort sampled during active COVID-19. The V gene is TRBV19, the J gene TRBJ1-1; possible D gene TRBD1, 6 bases. Sequenced: peripheral blood. The CDR3 here is CASSIDQRQDLHTEAFF. DNA for the CDR3: TGTGCCAGTAGTATAGATCAGAGACAGGACCTACACACTGAAGCTTTCTTT.